The 30 T cell receptor beta chains given below trace back to one sample, sequenced in a study of cytomegalovirus exposure and HLA in healthy donors. The assay was immunoSEQ multiplex PCR, and TCRdb's table has in-frame clones only and misses some. The table has 90,000 to 110,000 clones, about 88% seen once. Sequencing input: PBMCs. The origin of the receptors is a woman under 30 in good health and CMV-seropositive.

About this clone: The junction shows a germline mismatch at one end, possibly a read error. The V gene is TRBV27, the J gene TRBJ2-1, with 12 positions matching TRBD1. Per germline, CDR1 MNHEY and CDR2 SMNVEV (reference sequence). The CDR3 covers 12 residues. Written as DNA, the CDR3 is TGTGCCAGCAGTTTAGGGGGACAGGGGGCAGTCTTC. This sequence encodes CASSLGGQGAVF.

This clone has a single count. The chain couples TRBV5-5 to TRBJ2-3, with 9 bases identical to TRBD1. Germline V gene data show CDR1 as SGHKS and CDR2 as YYEKEE (reference sequence). The CDR3 totals 18 residues. The junction had 14 bases not matched to a gene; V was cut back by 3 bases and J by 3 bases. CDR3 DNA: TGTGCCAGCAGCTACGGACAGGGGTCCTTTCCACCTACAGATACGCAGTATTTT. This codes for CASSYGQGSFPPTDTQYF. Full variable domain (missing parts from reference TRBV5-5 and TRBJ2-3): DAGVTQSPTHLIKTRGQQVTLRCSPISGHKSVSWYQQVLGQGPQFIFQYYEKEERGRGNFPDRFSARQFPNYSSELNVNALLLGDSALYLCASSYGQGSFPPTDTQYFGPGTRLTVL.

The chain is built from TRBV5-6 and TRBJ2-1, with TRBD2 identical over 11 bases. The CDR3 is 17 residues long. In germline, CDR1 is SGHDT, CDR2 YYEEEE. V dropped 4 bases and J dropped 1; count of bases not matched to a gene: 7. The CDR3 DNA sequence: TGTGCCAGCAGCCGGCCCGGACTAGCGGGTTCCTACAATGAGCAGTTCTTC. Amino acids: CASSRPGLAGSYNEQFF. The variable domain in full, with the rest retrieved from reference TRBV5-6 and TRBJ2-1, is DAGVTQSPTHLIKTRGQQVTLRCSPKSGHDTVSWYQQALGQGPQFIFQYYEEEERQRGNFPDRFSGHQFPNYSSELNVNALLLGDSALYLCASSRPGLAGSYNEQFFGPGTRLTVL.

The rearrangement uses TRBV5-4 and TRBJ2-7; 8 bases agree with TRBD1. Germline V lookup: CDR1 SGHNT, CDR2 YYREEE (reference sequence). Trimming cost V 4 bases and J 2 bases; bases outside gene matches: 5. This CDR3 has 14 amino acids. CDR3 coding DNA: TGTGCCAGCAGCACACAGGGGGTCACCTACGAGCAGTACTTC. The encoded protein is CASSTQGVTYEQYF.

This clone was observed once. V and J are TRBV27 and TRBJ2-1; tentative D call: TRBD2 (6 bases). Germline V gene sequence: CDR1 MNHEY, CDR2 SMNVEV (reference sequence). The CDR3 runs to 16 residues. Trimming stripped 0 bases from V and 2 bases from J, with 11 bases between. CDR3 in DNA: TGTGCCAGCAGTTTATCGGTCAAGCGGGCCTACAATGAGCAGTTCTTC. Translating it yields CASSLSVKRAYNEQFF.

The chain combines TRBV9 with TRBJ2-2, with D maybe TRBD2 (5 bases). The CDR3 extends over 16 amino acids. Trimming shortened V by 0 bases and J by 0 bases, and 9 bases separated the two germline ends. Germline lookup yields CDR1 SGDLS and CDR2 YYNGEE. The DNA for the CDR3 is TGTGCCAGCAGCGTAGCTAGCAGGTCGAACACCGGGGAGCTGTTTTTT. Translation gives CASSVASRSNTGELFF.

CDR3: CASSELAAGHTQYF. DNA for the CDR3: TGTGCCAGCAGCGAACTAGCGGCGGGGCATACGCAGTATTTT. The J gene is TRBJ2-3, the V gene TRBV27; 8 bases agree with TRBD2. Germline V gene lookup returns CDR1 MNHEY and CDR2 SMNVEV (reference sequence). V was pared by 6 bases and J by 7 bases, with 9 bases of the junction left unmatched. The CDR3 consists of 14 residues.

By its share, this clone is medium-sized (0.01 to 0.1%). The rearrangement joins TRBV4-1 to TRBJ2-1, with 8 bases that match TRBD2. CDR3 length: 20 residues. V trimming: 0 bases; J trimming: 2 bases; junction bases outside the gene matches: 15. Per the germline V gene, CDR1 is MGHRA and CDR2 is YSYEKL. CDR3 coding DNA: TGCGCCAGCAGCCAAGAATGGGCGGGGGGTAGCGGGGTCCCCTACAATGAGCAGTTCTTC. The encoded protein is CASSQEWAGGSGVPYNEQFF.

The J gene is TRBJ2-2, the V gene TRBV5-1, with 11 nucleotides matching TRBD2. Germline assignment: CDR1 SGHRS and CDR2 YFSETQ. The length of the CDR3 is 16 residues. Germline trimming cut 2 bases from V and 5 bases from J; bases unmatched to any gene: 5. The DNA of the CDR3 is TGCGCCAGCAGCTTACTAGCGGGAGACGAAACCGGGGAGCTGTTTTTT. This translates into CASSLLAGDETGELFF.

This chain links TRBV6-5 with TRBJ1-1; D is undetermined. The length of the CDR3 is 14 residues. Trimming left V 4 bases short and J 0 bases short, with 9 bases between. Germline values: CDR1 MNHEY, CDR2 SVGAGI. In DNA form, the CDR3 reads TGTGCCAGCAGTTCGCGGGAGTTGAACACTGAAGCTTTCTTT. The encoded protein is CASSSRELNTEAFF.

The V call is TRBV10-1, the J call TRBJ1-2; 8 bases line up with TRBD1. Unmatched junction bases numbered 2, after V lost 3 bases and J lost 5 bases. CDR1 is WNHNN and CDR2 is SYGVQD in the germline V gene (reference sequence). This CDR3 is built from 13 residues. This CDR3 is CASSEQGGYGYTF. The CDR3 DNA reads TGCGCCAGCAGTGAACAGGGGGGTTATGGCTACACCTTC.

This chain joins TRBV28 and TRBJ1-2; TRBD1 agrees at 8 bases. CDR1 and CDR2 from the germline V gene are MDHEN and SYDVKM. The CDR3 runs to 14 residues. V gave up 5 bases and J gave up 4 bases; unmatched junction bases: 6. CDR3 sequence: CASSRPTGGYGYTF. DNA of the CDR3: TGTGCCAGCAGTCGCCCCACAGGGGGCTATGGCTACACCTTC.

The CDR3 region has the DNA TGTGCCAGCAGCTTGGGAGGGCTGGCGCCCCAGCATTTT. Protein product: CASSLGGLAPQHF. J is TRBJ1-5 and V is TRBV5-6; D not certain. The V gene's germline CDR1 is SGHDT and CDR2 YYEEEE. V lost 0 bases and J lost 9, with 10 bases in between. CDR3 size: 13 residues.

The V gene is TRBV5-6, the J gene TRBJ1-2; the D gene is possibly TRBD1 (6 bases). The V gene lost 4 bases and the J gene lost 0 bases, with 13 bases spanning the gap. The CDR3 length is 15 residues. Germline V gene data show CDR1 as SGHDT and CDR2 as YYEEEE. The CDR3: CASSLAGVTNYGYTF. Here the CDR3 DNA reads TGTGCCAGCAGCCTGGCAGGGGTTACTAACTATGGCTACACCTTC. Using reference TRBV5-6 and TRBJ1-2 for the parts outside the CDR3, the full variable domain is DAGVTQSPTHLIKTRGQQVTLRCSPKSGHDTVSWYQQALGQGPQFIFQYYEEEERQRGNFPDRFSGHQFPNYSSELNVNALLLGDSALYLCASSLAGVTNYGYTFGSGTRLTVV.

V gene TRBV30 combines with J gene TRBJ2-5; a weak D match, TRBD1 (6 bases). CDR1 and CDR2 (germline): GTSNPN, SVGIG (reference sequence). V lost 1 base and J lost 3, with 18 bases in between. This CDR3 has 16 residues. The CDR3 coding sequence is TGTGCCTGGAGTGACAGGGCGTCCTGGCCTAAAGAGACCCAGTACTTC. Translating gives CAWSDRASWPKETQYF.

This chain joins TRBV5-4 and TRBJ2-5; 9 bases map to TRBD2. This CDR3 has 14 residues. CDR1 is SGHNT and CDR2 is YYREEE in the germline V gene (reference sequence). V gave up 4 bases and J gave up 5 bases; unmatched junction bases: 6. The CDR3 nucleotides are TGTGCCAGCAGCGCCGTAGCGGGAGACGAGACCCAGTACTTC. It translates to CASSAVAGDETQYF. Full variable domain (outside the CDR3, taken from reference TRBV5-4 and TRBJ2-5): ETGVTQSPTHLIKTRGQQVTLRCSSQSGHNTVSWYQQALGQGPQFIFQYYREEENGRGNFPPRFSGLQFPNYSSELNVNALELDDSALYLCASSAVAGDETQYFGPGTRLLVL.

This clone was counted only a few times. The V and J genes are TRBV7-2 and TRBJ1-1; D perhaps matches TRBD1 (5 bases). Trimming pared 2 bases from V and 1 base from J, leaving 8 bases between. Germline CDR1 is SGHTA and CDR2 is FQGNSA. There are 14 residues in the CDR3. In nucleotides, the CDR3 is TGTGCCAGCAGCTTACTAGGGGCGAACACTGAAGCTTTCTTT. Protein sequence: CASSLLGANTEAFF. The whole variable domain, remainder taken from reference TRBV7-2 and TRBJ1-1, is GAGVSQSPSNKVTEKGKDVELRCDPISGHTALYWYRQSLGQGLEFLIYFQGNSAPDKSGLPSDRFSAERTGGSVSTLTIQRTQQEDSAVYLCASSLLGANTEAFFGQGTRLTVV.

The V call is TRBV25-1, the J call TRBJ1-1; 9 nucleotides line up with TRBD1. This CDR3 region has 15 residues. J lost 7 bases, V lost 5 bases, and 11 bases had no gene match. Germline CDR1 reads MGHDK; CDR2 reads SYGVNS. CDR3 DNA sequence: TGTGCCAGCAGTCGGATTGGAGGGACAGGGAATGAAGCTTTCTTT. This encodes CASSRIGGTGNEAFF.

V usage is TRBV28 and J usage is TRBJ1-2, with 7 bases aligning to TRBD1. CDR1 and CDR2 from the germline V gene are MDHEN and SYDVKM. This CDR3 has 14 residues. V trimming: 7 bases; J trimming: 0 bases; junction bases outside the gene matches: 5. CDR3 in amino acids: CASIQGGSNYGYTF. The CDR3 nucleotides read TGTGCCAGCATTCAGGGGGGCTCTAACTATGGCTACACCTTC.

This sequence joins TRBV5-1 and TRBJ1-1; D may be TRBD1 (5 bases). CDR3 size: 15 residues. Germline V gene sequence: CDR1 SGHRS, CDR2 YFSETQ. Trimming removed 0 bases from V and 5 bases from J, with 14 bases in between. The CDR3 sequence is CASSLGGRGRTEAFF. CDR3 DNA sequence: TGCGCCAGCAGCTTGGGTGGGAGGGGTAGGACTGAAGCTTTCTTT. Full variable domain (missing parts from reference TRBV5-1 and TRBJ1-1): KAGVTQTPRYLIKTRGQQVTLSCSPISGHRSVSWYQQTPGQGLQFLFEYFSETQRNKGNFPGRFSGRQFSNSRSEMNVSTLELGDSALYLCASSLGGRGRTEAFFGQGTRLTVV.

The rearrangement uses TRBV29-1 and TRBJ2-7; 7 nucleotides match TRBD2. Germline CDR1 SQVTM, CDR2 ANQGSEA. J lost 5 bases, V lost 6 bases, and 10 bases had no gene match. This CDR3 has 13 amino acids. CDR3 DNA sequence: TGCAGCGTCAGGGCAGGCGGGAGCCACGAGCAGTACTTC. It specifies CSVRAGGSHEQYF.

The V call is TRBV5-1, the J call TRBJ2-1; 8 positions match TRBD2. CDR3 length: 15 amino acids. V lost 2 bases, J lost 4 bases, and 5 bases stayed unmatched. Germline CDR1 reads SGHRS; CDR2 reads YFSETQ. The CDR3 here is CASSFGGGTYNEQFF. DNA of the CDR3: TGCGCCAGCAGCTTCGGCGGGGGGACGTACAATGAGCAGTTCTTC.

V gene TRBV14 combines with J gene TRBJ1-2, with D unresolved. The CDR3 is 14 residues long. V was clipped by 3 bases and J by 0 bases, with 8 bases between them. Germline CDR1 is SGHDN and CDR2 is FVKESK. In DNA, the CDR3 is TGTGCCAGCAGCCAGACACCAGCTAACTATGGCTACACCTTC. Its translation is CASSQTPANYGYTF. The full variable domain, with the rest looked up from reference TRBV14 and TRBJ1-2, is EAGVTQFPSHSVIEKGQTVTLRCDPISGHDNLYWYRRVMGKEIKFLLHFVKESKQDESGMPNNRFLAERTGGTYSTLKVQPAELEDSGVYFCASSQTPANYGYTFGSGTRLTVV.

V gene TRBV27 combines with J gene TRBJ1-1; 10 bases line up with TRBD1. The J segment lost 3 bases and the V segment lost 4 bases, leaving 8 bases of the junction unmatched. The CDR3 totals 16 residues. The germline V gene encodes CDR1 MNHEY and CDR2 SMNVEV (reference sequence). The CDR3 loop reads CASSSTGTGVHTEAFF. The DNA for the CDR3 is TGTGCCAGCAGTTCAACCGGGACAGGGGTCCACACTGAAGCTTTCTTT.

The chain employs TRBV7-9 and TRBJ2-6, with TRBD2 matching over 7 bases. Germline loops: CDR1 SEHNR, CDR2 FQNEAQ (reference sequence). The CDR3 loop spans 16 amino acids. The trim removed 2 bases at V and 1 base at J, leaving 2 bases unmatched. The CDR3 loop reads CASSLMRGSGANVLTF. Written as DNA, the CDR3 is TGTGCCAGCAGCTTAATGCGGGGGTCTGGGGCCAACGTCCTGACTTTC.

The chain couples TRBV4-1 to TRBJ1-2; 7 bases fit TRBD1. V shed 4 bases and J 1 base; nucleotides not matched to a gene: 6. This CDR3 contains 15 residues. Germline V gene sequence: CDR1 MGHRA, CDR2 YSYEKL. The DNA for the CDR3 is TGCGCCAGCAGCCGATCGGACAGGCTTAACTATGGCTACACCTTC. As protein: CASSRSDRLNYGYTF.

In its sample, this clone was seen a few times. The rearrangement links TRBV28 to TRBJ1-6; TRBD1 is a possible D gene (6 bases). V lost 7 bases, J lost 7 bases, and 11 bases lay in between. Germline V lookup: CDR1 MDHEN, CDR2 SYDVKM. The CDR3 has 13 amino acids. The CDR3 is CASKGESNSPLHF. CDR3 nucleotides: TGTGCCAGCAAGGGGGAGAGCAATTCACCCCTCCACTTT.

The CDR3 here is CASSYEGTGNYNEQFF. As DNA, the CDR3 is TGTGCCAGCAGTTACGAAGGGACAGGCAACTACAATGAGCAGTTCTTC. V gene TRBV6-5 combines with J gene TRBJ2-1; 8 nucleotides align to TRBD1. This CDR3 region has 16 residues. V lost 2 bases to trimming and J lost 3 bases; unmatched junction nucleotides: 6. Germline-derived CDR1 and CDR2 are MNHEY and SVGAGI.

The rearrangement uses TRBV27 and TRBJ1-5, with 7 nucleotides matching TRBD1. The J segment lost 5 bases and the V segment lost 5 bases, leaving 9 bases of the junction unmatched. This CDR3 has 15 residues. CDR1 and CDR2 (germline): MNHEY, SMNVEV (reference sequence). DNA for the CDR3: TGTGCCAGCAGTATACAGGGCACAGGGGATCAGCCCCAGCATTTT. It is translated as CASSIQGTGDQPQHF.

The chain couples TRBV21-1 to TRBJ1-5. TRBV21-1 is assigned pseudogene status. The CDR3 totals 20 residues. CDR3 residues: CASSKVRGLPWWGVGQPQHF. CDR3 DNA: TGTGCCAGCAGCAAAGTTCGAGGTTTACCATGGTGGGGGGTTGGTCAGCCCCAGCATTTT.